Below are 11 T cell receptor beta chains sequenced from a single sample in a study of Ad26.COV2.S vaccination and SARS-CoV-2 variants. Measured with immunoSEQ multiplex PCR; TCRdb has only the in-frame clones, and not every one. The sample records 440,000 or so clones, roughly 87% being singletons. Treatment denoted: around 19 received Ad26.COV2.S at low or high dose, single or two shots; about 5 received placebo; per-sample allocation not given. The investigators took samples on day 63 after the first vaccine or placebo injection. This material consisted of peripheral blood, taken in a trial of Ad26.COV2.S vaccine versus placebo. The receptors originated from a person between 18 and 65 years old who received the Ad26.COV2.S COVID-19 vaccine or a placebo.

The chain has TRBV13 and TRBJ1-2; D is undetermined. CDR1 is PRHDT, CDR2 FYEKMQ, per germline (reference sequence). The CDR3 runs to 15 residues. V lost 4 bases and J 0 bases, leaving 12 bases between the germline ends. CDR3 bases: TGTGCCAGCAGCTCGATGTCTACACCTAACTATGGCTACACCTTC. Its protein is CASSSMSTPNYGYTF.

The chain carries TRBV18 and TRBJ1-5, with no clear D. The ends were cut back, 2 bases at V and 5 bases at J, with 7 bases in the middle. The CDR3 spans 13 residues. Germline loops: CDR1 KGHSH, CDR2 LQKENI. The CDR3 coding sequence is TGTGCCAGCTCACCATCTGCCTATCAGCCCCAGCATTTT. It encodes CASSPSAYQPQHF. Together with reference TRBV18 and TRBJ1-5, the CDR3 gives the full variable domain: NAGVMQNPRHLVRRRGQEARLRCSPMKGHSHVYWYRQLPEEGLKFMVYLQKENIIDESGMPKERFSAEFPKEGPSILRIQQVVRGDSAAYFCASSPSAYQPQHFGDGTRLSIL.

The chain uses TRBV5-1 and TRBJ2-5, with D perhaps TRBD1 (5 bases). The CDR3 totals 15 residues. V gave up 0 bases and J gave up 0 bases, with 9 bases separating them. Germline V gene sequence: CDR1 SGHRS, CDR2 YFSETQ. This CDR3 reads CASSLGSRDQETQYF. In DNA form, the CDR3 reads TGCGCCAGCAGCTTGGGGAGCAGGGACCAAGAGACCCAGTACTTC.

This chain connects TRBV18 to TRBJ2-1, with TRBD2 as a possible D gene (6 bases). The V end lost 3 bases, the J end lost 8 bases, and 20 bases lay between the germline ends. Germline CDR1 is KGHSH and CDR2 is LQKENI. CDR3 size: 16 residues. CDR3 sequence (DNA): TGTGCCAGCTCACCCGGCTCCGGGAGCAGTTGGGATGAGCAGTTCTTC. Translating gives CASSPGSGSSWDEQFF.

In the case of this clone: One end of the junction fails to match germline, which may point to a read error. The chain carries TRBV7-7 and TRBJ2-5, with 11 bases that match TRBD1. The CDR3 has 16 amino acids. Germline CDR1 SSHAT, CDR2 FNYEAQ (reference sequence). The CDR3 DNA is TGTGCTAGCAGCGACTCTCCGGGACAGGGGGTGGAGACCCAGTACTTC. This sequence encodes CASSDSPGQGVETQYF.

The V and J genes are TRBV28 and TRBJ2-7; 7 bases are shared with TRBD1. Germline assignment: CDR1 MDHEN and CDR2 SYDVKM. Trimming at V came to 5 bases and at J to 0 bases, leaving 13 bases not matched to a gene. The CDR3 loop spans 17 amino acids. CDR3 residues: CASSVGTSGTVSYEQYF. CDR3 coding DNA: TGTGCCAGCAGTGTAGGAACGTCCGGGACAGTCTCCTACGAGCAGTACTTC.

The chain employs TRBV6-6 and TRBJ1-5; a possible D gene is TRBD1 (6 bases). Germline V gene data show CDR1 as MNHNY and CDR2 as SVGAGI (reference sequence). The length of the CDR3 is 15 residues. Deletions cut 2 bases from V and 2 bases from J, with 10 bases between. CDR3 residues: CASSYNRAGNQPQHF. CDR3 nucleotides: TGTGCCAGCAGTTACAACAGGGCCGGCAATCAGCCCCAGCATTTT.

The CDR3 spells CAITPGGEQFF. In DNA form, the CDR3 reads TGTGCCATTACCCCGGGTGGTGAGCAGTTCTTC. The rearrangement links TRBV10-3 to TRBJ2-1, with D hard to call. The CDR3 contains 11 residues. Per germline, CDR1 ENHRY and CDR2 SYGVKD. V shed 9 bases and J shed 9 bases, with 12 bases lying between them.

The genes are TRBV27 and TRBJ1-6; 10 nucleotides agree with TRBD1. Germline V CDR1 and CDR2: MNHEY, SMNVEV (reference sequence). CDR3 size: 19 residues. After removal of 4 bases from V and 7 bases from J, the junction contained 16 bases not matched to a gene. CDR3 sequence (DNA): TGTGCCAGCAGTTCGCGACAGGGGGCGCGGGGGCCCCCAAATTCACCCCTCCACTTT. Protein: CASSSRQGARGPPNSPLHF.

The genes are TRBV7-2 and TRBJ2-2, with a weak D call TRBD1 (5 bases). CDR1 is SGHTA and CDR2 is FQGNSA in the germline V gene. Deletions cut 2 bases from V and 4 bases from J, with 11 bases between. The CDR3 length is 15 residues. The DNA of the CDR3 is TGTGCCAGCAGCTTATCCTTCAGGGCCACCGGGGAGCTGTTTTTT. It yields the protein CASSLSFRATGELFF. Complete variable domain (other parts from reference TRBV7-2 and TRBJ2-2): GAGVSQSPSNKVTEKGKDVELRCDPISGHTALYWYRQSLGQGLEFLIYFQGNSAPDKSGLPSDRFSAERTGGSVSTLTIQRTQQEDSAVYLCASSLSFRATGELFFGEGSRLTVL.

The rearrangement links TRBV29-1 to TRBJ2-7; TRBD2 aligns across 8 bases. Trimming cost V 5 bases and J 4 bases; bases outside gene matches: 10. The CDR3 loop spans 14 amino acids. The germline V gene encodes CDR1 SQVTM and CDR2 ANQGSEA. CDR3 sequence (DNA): TGCAGCGTTCAAATAAGCGGGAGAGGTTACGAGCAGTACTTC. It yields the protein CSVQISGRGYEQYF.